This TCR beta chain was identified during a study of T-cell reconstitution after alpha-beta-depleted transplantation in children. The germline gives CDR1 KGHSH, CDR2 LQKENI. Trimming took off 0 bases at V and 2 bases at J, with 5 bases between the two ends. The CDR3 runs 15 residues. The TCRbeta library incorporated unique molecular identifiers. TCRdb passed the PCR reads through MiXCR, listing each CDR3 protein once. The data contain about half a million distinct CDR3 sequences, approximately 12% of them seen just once; the ten biggest clones take up around 5.6%. The TCR sequence derives from a human donor who donated a stem cell graft to a child with combined immunodeficiency. The chain has TRBV18 and TRBJ2-6; no clear D gene. Here the sequenced sample was PBMCs from the stem cell graft donor, taken from the stem cell graft. CDR3 bases: TGTGCCAGCTCACCACCCACCGCTGGGGCCAACGTCCTGACTTTC. It encodes CASSPPTAGANVLTF.